This TCR beta chain was identified during a study of CD8+ T cells in alopecia areata. Stated treatment: oral pan-JAK inhibitor, 5-10 mg twice daily. Regarding the study as a whole: For baseline CD8+ expansion, any link to response stays uncertain with one nonresponder. Scalp data also include sequences from resident alphabeta T cells of normal skin. Under tofacitinib, numerous expanded lesional clonotypes remained detectable in scalp and blood.

Extracted RNA was reverse transcribed, and the resulting cDNA served as sequencing template. Sequenced by immunoSEQ multiplex PCR; TCRdb stores in-frame clones only, minus some. Here the sample spans hundreds of thousands of clones, 66% being singletons. The CDR3 runs to 13 residues. Looked up from germline, CDR1 is MNHNS and CDR2 is SASEGT. Between the trimmed V and J ends, which lost 8 bases and 7 bases, there was a span of 15 bases. As concerns this clone: What it binds is unknown.

This TCR was sampled from a human donor with alopecia areata. The specimen was CD4+ T cells sorted from blood, collected between weeks 44 and 45, from a patient treated with tofacitinib. This sequence joins TRBV6-1 and TRBJ1-5; D is undetermined. The DNA of the CDR3 is TGTGCCAGCGACCTAGGCCTTGGGCAGCCCCAGCATTTT. Translated, it gives CASDLGLGQPQHF.